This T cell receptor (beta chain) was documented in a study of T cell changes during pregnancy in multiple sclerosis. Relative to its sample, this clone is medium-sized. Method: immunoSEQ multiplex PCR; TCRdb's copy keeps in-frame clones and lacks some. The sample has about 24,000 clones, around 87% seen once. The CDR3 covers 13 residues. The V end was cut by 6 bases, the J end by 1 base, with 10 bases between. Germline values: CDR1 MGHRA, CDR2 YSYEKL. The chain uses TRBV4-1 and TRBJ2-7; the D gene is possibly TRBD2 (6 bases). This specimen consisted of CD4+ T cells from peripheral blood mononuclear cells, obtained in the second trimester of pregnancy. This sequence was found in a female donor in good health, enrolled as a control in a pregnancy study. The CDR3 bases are TGCGCCAGCAGTCGCGGGACGTCCTACGAGCAGTACTTC. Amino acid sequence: CASSRGTSYEQYF.